This TCR beta chain stems from a study of tumor-infiltrating lymphocytes in primary liver carcinoma. The authors made TCR beta cDNA from 400 to 600 ng total RNA with a constant-region primer. ARM-PCR was slightly modified, and three nested multiplex PCR rounds with it gave rise to the TCR beta libraries. The study ran its first two PCR rounds for roughly 11 cycles each, using TRBV1-TRBV30 forward primers and a C-beta reverse primer. In TCRdb, the multiplex PCR reads were re-called with MiXCR into one record per CDR3 protein. The profile shows approximately 330,000 distinct CDR3 sequences, around 60% of them singletons. This clonotype was recorded once. One end of the junction is discordant with germline, which a read error may explain. Germline DNA was extracted alongside blood RNA, which was obtained from unsorted whole blood. There are 17 residues in the CDR3. Germline V gene sequence: CDR1 LGHNA, CDR2 YSLEER.

The TCR originated in a man aged 35 to 55 with primary liver carcinoma and hepatitis B virus infection. Sequenced: peripheral blood. This chain joins TRBV4-3 and TRBJ2-6; either TRBD1 or TRBD2 may supply D (5 bases each). The CDR3 sequence: CASSQVPSGPGANVLIF. In DNA form, the CDR3 reads TGCGCCAGCAGCCAAGTACCATCGGGACCTGGGGCCAACGTCCTGATTTTC.